Detailed here is one TCR beta chain. Antigen unknown. The source of the sample is a study of post-analysis software for immune sequencing data. V was shortened by 0 bases and J by 4 bases, with 8 bases between the two germline ends. This CDR3 comprises 15 residues. Looked up from germline, CDR1 is SGDLS and CDR2 is YYNGEE. Study-level findings and limits: About 5 TRBV segments occurring more often in patients than controls included TRBV5-6, TRBV5-1 and TRBV20-1.

TCR beta libraries were prepared from cDNA with unique molecular identifiers. TCRdb passed the PCR reads through MiXCR, listing each CDR3 protein once. The table includes under 900,000 distinct CDR3 sequences, roughly 50% detected once. This clonotype was sampled from a girl aged 10 to 17 with multiple sclerosis. The chain uses TRBV9 and TRBJ2-6; D is unclear. The sample comprised blood. The CDR3 coding sequence is TGTGCCAGCAGCGTAGCAGTGTCAGGGGCCAACGTCCTGACTTTC. Its protein product is CASSVAVSGANVLTF.